The T cell receptor (beta chain) under discussion was sequenced for a study of T cell responses to AZD1222 COVID-19 vaccine. With regard to this clone: The antigen remains undetermined.

Libraries were prepared by immunoSEQ multiplex PCR; TCRdb keeps only in-frame clonotypes and omits some of them. Of roughly 77,000 clones listed, nearly 90% were seen once; the top ten hold approximately 5.4%. Study-wide results and limits: Donor demographics were predominantly white British with a female majority; clonal diversity may be underestimated. The study found vaccine-associated CD4 TCRs spanning spike, dominant at 160-218 and 743-854. All repertoire sampling was performed exclusively after the peak T cell response.

The specimen comprised peripheral blood, sampled on day 0 of MenACWY control vaccination. The receptor was isolated from an adult in good health.

The CDR3 nucleotides read TGCGCCAGCAGCTTGGCCCCTAGCGGGGGGGCAAACACCGGGGAGCTGTTTTTT. It specifies CASSLAPSGGANTGELFF. The chain links TRBV5-1 to TRBJ2-2, with 12 bases identical to TRBD2. Germline loops: CDR1 SGHRS, CDR2 YFSETQ. Trimming at V came to 0 bases and at J to 2 bases, leaving 5 bases not matched to a gene. This CDR3 is 18 amino acids long. Complete variable domain (other parts from reference TRBV5-1 and TRBJ2-2): KAGVTQTPRYLIKTRGQQVTLSCSPISGHRSVSWYQQTPGQGLQFLFEYFSETQRNKGNFPGRFSGRQFSNSRSEMNVSTLELGDSALYLCASSLAPSGGANTGELFFGEGSRLTVL.